These T cell receptor beta chains were read from a single sample in a study of shared clonotypes between healthy human individuals. Generated by immunoSEQ multiplex PCR, the TCRdb table keeps only in-frame clones and is missing some. The table lists some 1.5 million clones, roughly 95% of them singletons, with over 1% in the top ten. Sequences were obtained from naive CD4+ T cells sorted from blood. The receptors stem from a man aged 25 to 40 in good health. CDR3s include the opening cysteine and the closing phenylalanine or tryptophan. Fields, in order: V gene, J gene, CDR3 length, clone size, D gene, CDR3 DNA, CDR3 protein. A D gene is named only where the DNA matches it firmly. The size entry is marked missing in some rows and otherwise reads once, few, many or a size class.

TRBV11-2	TRBJ2-7	18	NA	NA	TGTGCCAGCAGCCATCTCACGACCCATCCAGCGCGGATTGGGGAGCAGTACTTC	CASSHLTTHPARIGEQYF
TRBV7-9	TRBJ2-5	13	NA	NA	TGTGCCAGCAGCTTGCGGGAATATGAGACCCAGTACTTC	CASSLREYETQYF
TRBV6-1	TRBJ2-1	16	NA	NA	TGTGCCAGCAGTGAAGGGCTTTGGGATTACTACAATGAGCAGTTCTTC	CASSEGLWDYYNEQFF
TRBV27	TRBJ2-1	13	NA	TRBD1	TGTGCCAGCCGCCGGGACAGATACAATGAGCAGTTCTTC	CASRRDRYNEQFF
TRBV27	TRBJ2-5	13	NA	NA	TGTGCCAGCAGTACGAGTTACCAAGAGACCCAGTACTTC	CASSTSYQETQYF
TRBV7-2	TRBJ2-3	14	NA	NA	TGTGCCAGCAGCTTACGCGTCGGCCCAGATACGCAGTATTTT	CASSLRVGPDTQYF
TRBV4-1	TRBJ2-7	15	NA	NA	TGCGCCAGCAGCCAGTTGAACGGGATTTCCTACGAGCAGTACTTC	CASSQLNGISYEQYF
TRBV27	TRBJ2-1	16	NA	TRBD2	TGTGCCAGCGGCACTCGGGGGGGGGCGTTGGGGAATGAGCAGTTCTTC	CASGTRGGALGNEQFF
TRBV28	TRBJ2-7	11	NA	NA	TGTGCCAGCGGCGGGCCGTTCGAGCAGTACTTC	CASGGPFEQYF
TRBV28	TRBJ1-5	15	NA	NA	TGTGCCAGCAGTTTATGGGCAGGGGCAGGACAGCCCCAGCATTTT	CASSLWAGAGQPQHF
TRBV7-2	TRBJ2-7	12	NA	NA	TGTGCCAGCAGCTTAACAAGGGACGAGCAGTACTTC	CASSLTRDEQYF
TRBV6-6	TRBJ2-5	12	NA	NA	TGTGCCAGCAGTTACTCGAGAGAGACCCAGTACTTC	CASSYSRETQYF
TRBV7-8	TRBJ2-5	16	NA	NA	TGTGCCAGCAGCTCAGCGACTCGGGGGAGTCGAGAGACCCAGTACTTC	CASSSATRGSRETQYF
TRBV2	TRBJ2-7	14	NA	TRBD1	TGTGCCAGCAAAGTGCCCCCGGGACAGTACGAGCAGTACTTC	CASKVPPGQYEQYF
TRBV7-2	TRBJ2-5	14	NA	TRBD2	TGTGCCAGCAGTCTGCCGGGAGGCACAGAGACCCAGTACTTC	CASSLPGGTETQYF
TRBV18	TRBJ1-2	15	once	TRBD1	TGTGCCAGCTCACCTCTCAGGGGGCAAGACTATGGCTACACCTTC	CASSPLRGQDYGYTF
TRBV2	TRBJ2-1	15	NA	TRBD2	TGTGCCAGCAGTGAAGGACTAGCGGGAGCCAATGAGCAGTTCTTC	CASSEGLAGANEQFF
TRBV10-3	TRBJ1-1	15	NA	NA	TGTGCCTCACAGGGTCAGAGTTTTGGGAACACTGAAGCTTTCTTT	CASQGQSFGNTEAFF
TRBV6-4	TRBJ1-5	13	NA	NA	TGTGCCAGCAGTGAGGGTGGGAATCAGCCCCAGCATTTT	CASSEGGNQPQHF
TRBV25-1	TRBJ2-7	13	NA	NA	TGTGCCAGCAGTGAATTTTTGCGATACGAGCAGTACTTC	CASSEFLRYEQYF
TRBV5-8	TRBJ1-1	13	NA	NA	TGTGCCAGCAGCTTGGTTGCTCAGGGTGCGGCTTTCTTT	CASSLVAQGAAFF
TRBV5-1	TRBJ1-1	15	NA	NA	TGCGCCAGCAGCTTGGGGGGACGGATGAACACTGAAGCTTTCTTT	CASSLGGRMNTEAFF
TRBV9	TRBJ2-7	15	NA	TRBD2	TGTGCCAGCAGCGAACTAGCGGGATTAACCTACGAGCAGTACTTC	CASSELAGLTYEQYF
TRBV6-5	TRBJ2-7	13	NA	TRBD1	TGTGCCAGCAGTTGGGACAGGGGTTACGAGCAGTACTTC	CASSWDRGYEQYF
TRBV2	TRBJ1-1	15	NA	NA	TGTGCCAGCAGTGAAGTGACCAGCTGGGGCACTGAAGCTTTCTTT	CASSEVTSWGTEAFF
TRBV9	TRBJ1-5	12	NA	NA	TGTGCCAGCAGCGCCGGGGGGCAGCCCCAGCATTTT	CASSAGGQPQHF
TRBV5-5	TRBJ1-2	13	NA	NA	TGTGCCAGCAGCTTAAAGGAAAACTATGGCTACACCTTC	CASSLKENYGYTF
TRBV5-4	TRBJ2-2	15	once	NA	TGTGCCAGCAGCTTGGTCCAGGGTGGCACCGGGGAGCTGTTTTTT	CASSLVQGGTGELFF
TRBV4-3	TRBJ1-2	18	NA	NA	TGCGCCAGCAGCCAACCCGAAGGAGGGATTGGCGCTAACTATGGCTACACCTTC	CASSQPEGGIGANYGYTF
TRBV19	TRBJ2-7	14	NA	NA	TGTGCCAGTAGTATATATGGGACCGGCTACGAGCAGTACTTC	CASSIYGTGYEQYF